This passage covers 7 T cell receptor beta chains from one sample sequenced in a study of T-cell memory formation after mild COVID-19. TCRdb called the 5' RACE reads again in MiXCR, with one record for every CDR3 protein. The table lists fewer than 650,000 distinct CDR3 sequences, roughly a fifth of them singletons, with around 7.7% in the top ten. Specimen: PBMCs or a T cell subset sorted from them (not recorded which). The receptors derive from an adult woman who had mild COVID-19 (a few samples of this study predate the infection). Cell type and time point are not known.

The CDR3, as DNA: TGTGCCAGCAGTTACGCCGCCCGGGGAGGGGAAGCTTTCTTT. It yields the protein CASSYAARGGEAFF. V and J are TRBV6-5 and TRBJ1-1, with no clear D. The length of the CDR3 is 14 residues. The germline CDR1 and CDR2 sequences are MNHEY and SVGAGI. Trimming stripped 2 bases from V and 8 bases from J, with 15 bases between.

This sequence joins TRBV5-1 and TRBJ2-7, with TRBD1 matching over 11 bases. The CDR3 sequence is 16 residues long. V gave up 2 bases and J gave up 4 bases; unmatched junction bases: 8. Per germline, CDR1 SGHRS and CDR2 YFSETQ. CDR3 region: CASSLSRDRGFYEQYF. The CDR3, as DNA: TGCGCCAGCAGCTTATCCCGGGACAGGGGGTTTTACGAGCAGTACTTC.

This clonotype appeared many times. CDR3 nucleotide sequence: TGTGCCAGCAGTTTAGGGGTAACCGGGGAGCTGTTTTTT. Its protein product is CASSLGVTGELFF. The genes are TRBV27 and TRBJ2-2, with D uncertain. The CDR3 has 13 residues. Trimming removed 2 bases from V and 5 bases from J, with 6 bases in between. Germline V gene data show CDR1 as MNHEY and CDR2 as SMNVEV (reference sequence).

This clonotype was detected once. This chain uses TRBV9 with TRBJ2-2, with 12 bases aligning to TRBD2. Germline V gene lookup returns CDR1 SGDLS and CDR2 YYNGEE. The V segment lost 4 bases and the J segment 3 bases; nucleotides outside the gene matches: 7. The CDR3 is 17 amino acids. CDR3 residues: CASSKTSGGLYTGELFF. The DNA for the CDR3 is TGTGCCAGCAGCAAGACTAGCGGGGGCCTTTACACCGGGGAGCTGTTTTTT.

The sample holds a few counts of this clonotype. V usage is TRBV29-1 and J usage is TRBJ2-2; D unresolved. The V end lost 7 bases, the J end lost 3 bases, and 9 bases lay between the germline ends. CDR1 is SQVTM and CDR2 is ANQGSEA in the germline V gene. CDR3 length: 12 amino acids. The CDR3 loop is CSGSEHTGELFF. The CDR3, as DNA: TGCAGCGGTTCAGAGCACACCGGGGAGCTGTTTTTT.

The gene calls are TRBV12-3 or TRBV12-4 and TRBJ1-2; 9 bases are a match to TRBD1. The CDR3 is 12 amino acids. The ends lost 8 bases at V and 4 bases at J; junction bases unmatched: 2. The CDR3 DNA is TGTGCCAGCGGACAGGGGATCTATGGCTACACCTTC. Amino acids: CASGQGIYGYTF.

The chain links TRBV18 to TRBJ1-1, with D maybe TRBD1 (6 bases). The germline gives CDR1 KGHSH, CDR2 LQKENI. The CDR3 has 15 residues. V lost 6 bases to trimming and J lost 7 bases, with 21 bases between them. CDR3 in DNA: TGTGCCAGCTCGGAAGGACAGTCAAGTGCCTTTGAAGCTTTCTTT. Translated, it gives CASSEGQSSAFEAFF.